A selection of T cell receptor beta chains follows, all from one sample in a study of T cell responses to AZD1222 COVID-19 vaccine. The protocol was immunoSEQ multiplex PCR, while the TCRdb copy is restricted to in-frame clones and leaves out a portion. The sample includes around 160,000 clones, 90% to 95% of them seen just once. The material sequenced was peripheral blood, taken 28 days after the second AZD1222 dose. The receptors come from an adult who received the AZD1222 COVID-19 vaccine. Each CDR3 is given without its conserved first and last residue. The D gene is left open where the match is weak.

d_call	j_call	v_call	cdr3_aa
-	TRBJ2-7	TRBV6-2/TRBV6-3	ASSRGTSSS
TRBD2	TRBJ2-1	TRBV7-7	ASSLAGRYNEQF
-	TRBJ1-4	TRBV18	ATSPGATNEKLF
TRBD1	TRBJ1-2	TRBV19	ASSRAGGQTNYGYT
-	TRBJ1-2	TRBV19	ASSTYGTLNYGYT
TRBD2	TRBJ2-1	TRBV5-8	ASSGRGGSYNEQF
TRBD1	TRBJ1-4	TRBV3-1/TRBV3-2	ASSHRGGRVKLF
TRBD2	TRBJ2-1	TRBV6-5	ASRETSGGPNEQF
TRBD1	TRBJ1-1	TRBV12-3/TRBV12-4	ASSRQGEAF
-	TRBJ2-7	TRBV7-9	ASSLHSGTNERY
-	TRBJ1-4	TRBV28	ASRVGRGREKLF
-	TRBJ2-1	TRBV19	ASSFRLDSYNEQF
-	TRBJ1-1	TRBV3-1/TRBV3-2	ASSPTENTEAF
-	TRBJ2-3	TRBV19	ASSDYSTDTQY
-	TRBJ1-4	TRBV12-3/TRBV12-4	ASRRGSNEKLF
-	TRBJ1-1	TRBV16	ASSQHTENTEAF
-	TRBJ1-2	TRBV20-1	SASSNYGYT
-	TRBJ1-1	TRBV19	ASSMTPLGYGMNTEAF
TRBD1	TRBJ2-7	TRBV3-1/TRBV3-2	ASSQGQGAGYGQY
TRBD1	TRBJ1-1	TRBV11-2	ASSLTQGAYTEAF
-	TRBJ1-1	TRBV5-1	ASRVAGNTEAF
TRBD1	TRBJ1-5	TRBV27	ASSPSWDREDQPQH
TRBD1	TRBJ1-2	TRBV10-3	AIRAGGDGYT
TRBD1	TRBJ2-7	TRBV6-5	ASRQGAGYEQY
-	TRBJ2-7	TRBV6-2/TRBV6-3	ASSRTAGEQY
TRBD2	TRBJ2-1	TRBV5-1	ASSLVASGHNEQF
-	TRBJ1-6	TRBV19	ASSPQQDSPLH
-	TRBJ2-2	TRBV5-1	ASSPLANTGELF
-	TRBJ1-3	TRBV19	ASSSDIGNTIY
-	TRBJ2-7	TRBV6-2/TRBV6-3	ASSSFGSFSYEQY
-	TRBJ1-5	TRBV6-6	ASSYPGHQPQH
-	TRBJ1-1	TRBV9	ASSAAGTPNTEAF
-	TRBJ2-7	TRBV30	AWGDEDRYEQY
-	TRBJ1-1	TRBV29-1	SVDAGNTEAF
TRBD2	TRBJ2-1	TRBV9	ASSVSASGSYNEQF
TRBD1	TRBJ2-1	TRBV27	ASSLVGGLYNEQF
TRBD1	TRBJ1-2	TRBV29-1	SVSGQRRDQLFRYT
TRBD1	TRBJ1-4	TRBV7-6	ASSSGTGEGEKLF
-	TRBJ2-6	TRBV19	ASHAGKTGANVLT
-	TRBJ1-1	TRBV2	ASSERGFQTNTEAF
-	TRBJ1-1	TRBV14	ASSQRTQEIRRTEAF
-	TRBJ1-5	TRBV2	ASSREGVRNQPQH
-	TRBJ1-1	TRBV5-4	ASSLRVSTEAF
-	TRBJ2-7	TRBV6-1	ASSEALQRSQEAEQY
-	TRBJ1-6	TRBV27	ASTLNRVSPLH
-	TRBJ2-7	TRBV10-3	ATTSVYGSYEQY
TRBD1	TRBJ1-3	TRBV7-6	ASSLNRGSGNTIY
-	TRBJ2-3	TRBV2	ASSDGDVTDTQY